This TCR beta chain was identified during a study of beta chain features in type 1 diabetes (dated by TCRdb to between 2018 and 2020). A note on the overall study: No differences in mean age, gender distribution, total cell number or subset yield were found between patients and healthy donors. Across all samples, some 100,000,000 sorted cells were examined, and cell number per subset correlated strongly with RNA yield. In the study, recently diagnosed type 1 diabetes patients and matched healthy donors were compared on the TCRB repertoires of their sorted circulating CD4+ T cell subsets. Naive and central memory subsets were obtained from all 30 or so donors, but regulatory and stem cell-like memory subsets were isolated from only 8 patients and about eight healthy donors.

The full study reports these points: PCR may preferentially amplify shorter templates, but because patient and control samples were amplified and corrected together, any resulting skew would affect both groups equally. Because cDNA rather than genomic DNA was sequenced, highly expressing activated cells could have been over-represented, although no difference in activation and CD3 levels was found between groups. HLA sub-analyses involved small numbers of individuals, so any influence of HLA type on TCRB rearrangement remained unresolved. A moderate but significant shortening of TCRB CDR3 length was observed in type 1 diabetes patients in all four CD4+ subsets. Naive, central memory and regulatory TCRB repertoires appeared to be more similar among patients than among healthy donors. Patients with type 1 diabetes made fewer insertions and deleted more nucleotides at VDJ recombination sites, implying thymic rearrangement abnormalities.

For this clone: What this receptor recognizes is not known. Nothing much larger sits one base from this clone, and base qualities are not available.

From each donor, a single peripheral blood sample of about 116 mL on average was drawn into heparinised tubes. Naive, central memory, regulatory and stem cell-like memory CD4+ T cells were sorted on a BD FACSAria II using a panel including CD45RO, CCR7, CD25, CD127, CD95 and CD27. Every sorted population had a purity above 95%. PBMCs were isolated immediately by Lymphoprep density gradient centrifugation and stained directly without culture. To minimize batch effects, samples were stained and sorted in pairs, one healthy donor with one patient per experiment. All of the isolated RNA was reverse transcribed with the High Capacity cDNA Reverse Transcription Kit, so expressed TCRB transcripts were sequenced. Naive, central memory and regulatory T cell samples underwent deep immunoSEQ sequencing, averaging roughly 3.5 million total reads per sample. Sorted cells were lysed in RLT buffer, and RNA was extracted using DNase-treated RNeasy Micro or Mini kits according to cell number. To prevent cross-contamination, every cell subset was processed on its own, while patient and healthy donor samples were processed together. The immunoSEQ multiplex PCR was used to amplify TCRB sequences from cDNA, generating 87-bp fragments that spanned the CDR3 region. Sequencing of the amplicons was done on the Illumina HiSeq platform. In the source study's methods: Synthetic template baselines were used to correct PCR bias computationally, reads within Hamming distance 2 were collapsed together, and singletons that could not be merged were discarded. Reads were aligned against IMGT to assign V, D and J genes, CDR3 length and insertions or deletions at six rearrangement sites. Clonotype counts were normalized to sorted cell number within each subset before computing true diversity and Gini coefficients with the tcR R package. The overlap coefficient, calculated on TCRB nucleotide sequences, was used to measure repertoire sharing. Out-of-frame TCRB sequences from naive cells were analyzed as a proxy for the pre-selection repertoire. TCRdb took this table from immuneACCESS and kept in-frame rearrangements with V and J called. Such tables lack part of the clones; where checked against another copy, unresolved V genes explain under half of the gap, and the rest is unexplained. V, J and clone size are taken as reported in that table, and D and trimming were inferred from the DNA itself. The sample table shows 600,000 to 700,000 clones, and roughly 12% are seen once. The ten biggest clones cover about 0.11% of the sample.

Here V drops 6 bases and J drops 8 bases, and the junction holds 10 bases not matched to any gene. Including the terminal cysteine and phenylalanine, the CDR3 comprises 13 residues. The sequence is cut down to CDR3 DNA, 39 bases in frame from base 1. CDR1 is given as SQVTM and CDR2 as ANQGSEA, both from the germline V gene. The source is a man in his thirties or forties with type 1 diabetes. Input material: naive CD4+ T cells from blood. Read against the paper, the sample's cell subset or site label means: true naive CD4+ T cells. The chain is made from TRBV29-1 and TRBJ1-3; 7 bases in the junction line up with TRBD1. The DNA sequence is as follows: TGCAGCGTAGAAATACAGGGGACGGACACCATATATTTT. Its product reads: CSVEIQGTDTIYF.